Listed below are T cell receptor beta chains from one sample, sequenced in a study of blood T cells in healthy people across ages. Via MiXCR, TCRdb re-called the 5' RACE reads, giving one row per CDR3 protein. Here the sample spans fewer than 600,000 distinct CDR3 sequences, about 29% being singletons. This same sample was also part of a study on T cells of mothers and their children.

Sequenced input: blood. These receptor sequences come from a boy under 10 years old in good health. Both conserved end residues are part of each CDR3. D genes are given only for firm matches. Rows may omit the clone size; those that give it use once, few, many or a size class.

abundance: few; d_gene: NA; v_gene: TRBV27; j_gene: TRBJ2-4; CDR3aa: CASSISDAAAKNIQYF; CDR3nt: TGTGCCAGCAGTATCTCGGACGCCGCGGCCAAAAACATTCAGTACTTC
abundance: NA; d_gene: NA; v_gene: TRBV12-5; j_gene: TRBJ1-1; CDR3aa: CASGFAGAEAFF; CDR3nt: TGTGCTAGTGGTTTTGCGGGTGCTGAAGCTTTCTTT
abundance: many; d_gene: NA; v_gene: TRBV19; j_gene: TRBJ2-5; CDR3aa: CASSPTGQETQYF; CDR3nt: TGTGCCAGCAGCCCAACAGGGCAAGAGACCCAGTACTTC
abundance: few; d_gene: NA; v_gene: TRBV9; j_gene: TRBJ1-2; CDR3aa: CASSEGPPAGGYTF; CDR3nt: TGTGCCAGCAGCGAGGGACCCCCGGCGGGTGGCTACACCTTC
abundance: NA; d_gene: TRBD1; v_gene: TRBV11-2; j_gene: TRBJ2-7; CDR3aa: CASSLGQGVPYEQYF; CDR3nt: TGTGCCAGCAGCTTAGGACAGGGGGTGCCCTACGAGCAGTACTTC
abundance: few; d_gene: NA; v_gene: TRBV4-1; j_gene: TRBJ1-4; CDR3aa: CASSQGWGSTNEKLFF; CDR3nt: TGCGCCAGCAGCCAAGGTTGGGGCAGTACTAATGAAAAACTGTTTTTT
abundance: NA; d_gene: NA; v_gene: TRBV27; j_gene: TRBJ2-2; CDR3aa: CASSFFSGELFF; CDR3nt: TGTGCCAGCAGTTTTTTCTCCGGGGAGCTGTTTTTT
abundance: NA; d_gene: NA; v_gene: TRBV5-1; j_gene: TRBJ2-7; CDR3aa: CASSFGVNTYEQYF; CDR3nt: TGCGCCAGCAGCTTTGGGGTTAATACCTACGAGCAGTACTTC
abundance: NA; d_gene: NA; v_gene: TRBV5-5; j_gene: TRBJ1-2; CDR3aa: CASSQDTKGGYTF; CDR3nt: TGTGCCAGCAGCCAGGACACAAAGGGAGGCTACACCTTC
abundance: NA; d_gene: NA; v_gene: TRBV20-1; j_gene: TRBJ2-1; CDR3aa: CSARRGEHNEQFF; CDR3nt: TGCAGTGCTAGACGGGGAGAACACAATGAGCAGTTCTTC
abundance: NA; d_gene: TRBD2; v_gene: TRBV20-1; j_gene: TRBJ2-3; CDR3aa: CSARAGGSTDTQYF; CDR3nt: TGCAGTGCTAGAGCGGGGGGGAGCACAGATACGCAGTATTTT
abundance: NA; d_gene: NA; v_gene: TRBV7-9; j_gene: TRBJ1-4; CDR3aa: CASSLEAGWGEKLFF; CDR3nt: TGTGCCAGCAGCTTAGAGGCAGGGTGGGGCGAAAAACTGTTTTTT
abundance: NA; d_gene: TRBD2; v_gene: TRBV18; j_gene: TRBJ2-1; CDR3aa: CASSPPELADPYNEQFF; CDR3nt: TGTGCCAGCTCACCACCTGAACTAGCGGACCCCTACAATGAGCAGTTCTTC
abundance: NA; d_gene: TRBD1; v_gene: TRBV3-1; j_gene: TRBJ2-1; CDR3aa: CASSDRDRVLDEQFF; CDR3nt: TGTGCCAGCAGCGACCGGGACAGGGTGTTGGATGAGCAGTTCTTC
abundance: NA; d_gene: NA; v_gene: TRBV2; j_gene: TRBJ2-1; CDR3aa: CASTFGDEQFF; CDR3nt: TGTGCCAGCACGTTCGGGGATGAGCAGTTCTTC
abundance: few; d_gene: TRBD2; v_gene: TRBV9; j_gene: TRBJ2-1; CDR3aa: CASSAPSGLAGDDEQFF; CDR3nt: TGTGCCAGCAGCGCGCCCTCGGGACTAGCGGGAGATGATGAGCAGTTCTTC
abundance: many; d_gene: TRBD2; v_gene: TRBV12-5; j_gene: TRBJ2-4; CDR3aa: CARWRARGDIQYF; CDR3nt: TGTGCTAGGTGGAGGGCTCGGGGGGACATTCAGTACTTC
abundance: NA; d_gene: NA; v_gene: TRBV6-5; j_gene: TRBJ2-5; CDR3aa: CASSVNRKQGTQYF; CDR3nt: TGTGCCAGCAGTGTCAACCGGAAGCAGGGGACCCAGTACTTC
abundance: few; d_gene: NA; v_gene: TRBV30; j_gene: TRBJ1-3; CDR3aa: CAWRLSGNTIYF; CDR3nt: TGTGCCTGGAGACTCTCTGGAAACACCATATATTTT
abundance: NA; d_gene: TRBD1; v_gene: TRBV15; j_gene: TRBJ2-7; CDR3aa: CATSERTGLYEQYF; CDR3nt: TGTGCCACCAGCGAGCGGACAGGGCTCTACGAGCAGTACTTC
abundance: few; d_gene: NA; v_gene: TRBV6-5; j_gene: TRBJ1-1; CDR3aa: CASTGHTEAFF; CDR3nt: TGTGCCAGCACGGGGCACACTGAAGCTTTCTTT
abundance: NA; d_gene: NA; v_gene: TRBV12-3/TRBV12-4; j_gene: TRBJ2-3; CDR3aa: CASSLARGTDTRYF; CDR3nt: TGTGCCAGCAGTTTGGCCAGGGGAACAGATACGCGGTATTTT
abundance: NA; d_gene: TRBD2; v_gene: TRBV7-9; j_gene: TRBJ2-3; CDR3aa: CASRPRLADQVDTQYF; CDR3nt: TGTGCCAGCAGGCCCCGACTAGCGGACCAGGTGGATACGCAGTATTTT
abundance: few; d_gene: TRBD2; v_gene: TRBV29-1; j_gene: TRBJ2-5; CDR3aa: CSVGGVQGQYF; CDR3nt: TGCAGCGTGGGGGGGGTTCAAGGGCAGTACTTC
abundance: NA; d_gene: TRBD1; v_gene: TRBV13; j_gene: TRBJ2-7; CDR3aa: CASSRPGQQTYEQYF; CDR3nt: TGTGCCAGCAGCAGGCCGGGACAGCAGACCTACGAGCAGTACTTC
abundance: NA; d_gene: TRBD1; v_gene: TRBV4-3; j_gene: TRBJ1-1; CDR3aa: CASSQVPGRGLGTEAFF; CDR3nt: TGCGCCAGCAGCCAAGTCCCCGGGAGGGGGCTCGGCACTGAAGCTTTCTTT
abundance: few; d_gene: NA; v_gene: TRBV5-1; j_gene: TRBJ2-1; CDR3aa: CASATYNEQFF; CDR3nt: TGCGCCAGCGCGACGTACAATGAGCAGTTCTTC
abundance: few; d_gene: NA; v_gene: TRBV5-1; j_gene: TRBJ2-1; CDR3aa: CASSLARGNNEQFF; CDR3nt: TGCGCCAGCAGCTTGGCCAGGGGAAACAATGAGCAGTTCTTC
abundance: NA; d_gene: NA; v_gene: TRBV7-8; j_gene: TRBJ2-7; CDR3aa: CASSLAVRAYEQYF; CDR3nt: TGTGCCAGCAGCTTAGCAGTCAGAGCCTACGAGCAGTACTTC
abundance: NA; d_gene: NA; v_gene: TRBV2; j_gene: TRBJ1-3; CDR3aa: CAGRGAPGSGNTIYF; CDR3nt: TGTGCCGGACGGGGGGCCCCGGGCTCTGGAAACACCATATATTTT
abundance: NA; d_gene: TRBD1; v_gene: TRBV5-1; j_gene: TRBJ2-5; CDR3aa: CASSPAFRQGYEQHF; CDR3nt: TGCGCCAGCAGCCCGGCATTCCGACAGGGCTACGAGCAGCACTTC
abundance: NA; d_gene: NA; v_gene: TRBV3-1; j_gene: TRBJ1-6; CDR3aa: CASSQGRRYSPLHF; CDR3nt: TGTGCCAGCAGCCAAGGTCGCAGGTATTCACCCCTCCACTTT
abundance: NA; d_gene: NA; v_gene: TRBV7-9; j_gene: TRBJ1-1; CDR3aa: CASSFSNTEAFF; CDR3nt: TGTGCCAGCAGCTTCTCGAACACTGAAGCTTTCTTT
abundance: NA; d_gene: TRBD2; v_gene: TRBV12-3/TRBV12-4; j_gene: TRBJ2-5; CDR3aa: CASGLAGGRQETQYF; CDR3nt: TGTGCCAGCGGCTTAGCGGGAGGGCGTCAAGAGACCCAGTACTTC
abundance: once; d_gene: TRBD1; v_gene: TRBV20-1; j_gene: TRBJ2-1; CDR3aa: CSARPDRAAYNEQFF; CDR3nt: TGCAGTGCTAGACCAGACAGGGCCGCCTACAATGAGCAGTTCTTC
abundance: NA; d_gene: TRBD1; v_gene: TRBV4-3; j_gene: TRBJ2-2; CDR3aa: CASSQATGVGRELFF; CDR3nt: TGCGCCAGCAGCCAAGCGACAGGGGTTGGCCGGGAGCTGTTTTTT
abundance: few; d_gene: NA; v_gene: TRBV15; j_gene: TRBJ2-7; CDR3aa: CATSRDLRGSYEQYF; CDR3nt: TGTGCCACCAGCAGAGATTTGCGGGGCTCCTACGAGCAGTACTTC
abundance: few; d_gene: NA; v_gene: TRBV27; j_gene: TRBJ2-7; CDR3aa: CASSLTAGTEYF; CDR3nt: TGTGCCAGCAGTTTAACGGCGGGGACGGAGTACTTC
abundance: NA; d_gene: NA; v_gene: TRBV7-2; j_gene: TRBJ2-1; CDR3aa: CASTWTVYNEQFF; CDR3nt: TGTGCCAGCACCTGGACAGTTTACAATGAGCAGTTCTTC
abundance: few; d_gene: NA; v_gene: TRBV5-5; j_gene: TRBJ2-5; CDR3aa: CASSSYVNQETQYF; CDR3nt: TGTGCCAGCAGCTCATACGTCAATCAAGAGACCCAGTACTTC
abundance: few; d_gene: NA; v_gene: TRBV5-1; j_gene: TRBJ2-7; CDR3aa: CASAHGGRGYEQYF; CDR3nt: TGCGCCAGTGCACACGGGGGGCGAGGATACGAGCAGTACTTC
abundance: NA; d_gene: NA; v_gene: TRBV4-3; j_gene: TRBJ1-2; CDR3aa: CASSQERDRPYGYTF; CDR3nt: TGCGCCAGCAGCCAAGAAAGAGACAGGCCCTATGGCTACACCTTC
abundance: once; d_gene: NA; v_gene: TRBV4-1; j_gene: TRBJ1-1; CDR3aa: CASSQGRESEAFF; CDR3nt: TGCGCCAGCAGCCAAGGGAGGGAGTCTGAAGCTTTCTTT
abundance: NA; d_gene: NA; v_gene: TRBV30; j_gene: TRBJ2-1; CDR3aa: CAWSPGTYNEQSF; CDR3nt: TGTGCCTGGAGTCCCGGGACTTACAATGAGCAGTCCTTC
abundance: few; d_gene: NA; v_gene: TRBV29-1; j_gene: TRBJ2-1; CDR3aa: CSAQSTYNEQFF; CDR3nt: TGCAGCGCCCAGTCTACCTACAATGAGCAGTTCTTC
abundance: few; d_gene: NA; v_gene: TRBV25-1; j_gene: TRBJ2-6; CDR3aa: CASSEQGSGANVLTF; CDR3nt: TGTGCCAGCAGTGAACAGGGTTCTGGGGCCAACGTCCTGACTTTC
abundance: few; d_gene: NA; v_gene: TRBV4-1; j_gene: TRBJ2-1; CDR3aa: CASREGTGEQFF; CDR3nt: TGCGCCAGCAGGGAAGGGACCGGTGAGCAGTTCTTC
abundance: NA; d_gene: NA; v_gene: TRBV7-9; j_gene: TRBJ2-7; CDR3aa: CASTQGYEQYF; CDR3nt: TGTGCCAGCACTCAGGGGTACGAGCAGTACTTC
abundance: NA; d_gene: NA; v_gene: TRBV4-1; j_gene: TRBJ2-2; CDR3aa: CASEATGELFF; CDR3nt: TGCGCCAGCGAAGCGACCGGGGAGCTGTTTTTT
abundance: many; d_gene: NA; v_gene: TRBV2; j_gene: TRBJ2-5; CDR3aa: CATSEAGRQETQYF; CDR3nt: TGTGCCACAAGTGAAGCAGGCAGGCAAGAGACCCAGTACTTC
abundance: NA; d_gene: TRBD1; v_gene: TRBV27; j_gene: TRBJ2-5; CDR3aa: CASSVDRGETQYF; CDR3nt: TGTGCCAGCAGTGTGGACAGGGGCGAGACCCAGTACTTC
abundance: few; d_gene: NA; v_gene: TRBV18; j_gene: TRBJ2-2; CDR3aa: CASSRDGPNTGELFF; CDR3nt: TGTGCCAGCTCACGGGACGGGCCGAACACCGGGGAGCTGTTTTTT
abundance: NA; d_gene: TRBD1; v_gene: TRBV27; j_gene: TRBJ1-1; CDR3aa: CASSEVTTGKNTEAFF; CDR3nt: TGTGCCAGCAGTGAAGTAACGACAGGGAAGAACACTGAAGCTTTCTTT